This is a list of T cell receptor beta chains from one sample in a study of blood T cell repertoires in COVID-19. Sequencing used immunoSEQ multiplex PCR; TCRdb keeps in-frame clones, though not all of them. The sample records about 330,000 clones, roughly 84% being singletons. The sequencing input was PBMCs or T cells enriched from blood (not recorded which). These receptors originate from a woman in her thirties who had recovered from COVID-19. Each CDR3 is given with its conserved first and last residue. The order of the fields is J gene, CDR3 length, V gene, CDR3 protein.

>TRBJ2-1|15|TRBV3-1/TRBV3-2
CASSHRDRNYNEQFF
>TRBJ2-2|14|TRBV9
CASSVRPNTGELFF
>TRBJ1-6|14|TRBV7-9
CASSSAGFNSPLHF
>TRBJ2-6|18|TRBV5-4
CASSHRTGGDSGANVLTF
>TRBJ2-1|14|TRBV7-6
CASSLGPAINEQFF
>TRBJ1-2|16|TRBV13
CASSLGQGALSYGYTF
>TRBJ1-1|11|TRBV10-3
CAISSDTEAFF
>TRBJ2-1|13|TRBV3-1/TRBV3-2
CASSLQGSNEQFF
>TRBJ2-3|17|TRBV5-1
CASSLEGWGLGTDTQYF
>TRBJ2-3|13|TRBV7-7
CASSLLSTDTQYF
>TRBJ2-7|15|TRBV7-2
CASSLQAGGDYEQYF
>TRBJ1-3|15|TRBV10-2
CASRLGQSSGNTIYF
>TRBJ1-1|17|TRBV10-3
CAISESGQGVWYTEAFF
>TRBJ1-4|14|TRBV5-4
CASSAGTGYEKLFF
>TRBJ1-5|15|TRBV6-2/TRBV6-3
CASSRETQGYQPQHF
>TRBJ2-1|16|TRBV11-3
CASSLRGGTSYNEQFF
>TRBJ1-6|14|TRBV4-1
CASSPRTGTSPLHF
>TRBJ2-5|14|TRBV7-6
CASSLRQIQETQYF
>TRBJ2-7|14|TRBV7-2
CASSLSGGVDEQYF
>TRBJ1-2|16|TRBV12-5
CASGLLPGRDNWRITF
>TRBJ1-1|15|TRBV6-2/TRBV6-3
CASSPGTGPRAEAFF
>TRBJ1-3|15|TRBV2
CASSETQSSGNTIYF
>TRBJ1-2|15|TRBV28
CASRTEQGRHYGYTF
>TRBJ1-6|17|TRBV5-5
CASSLKAGQAYNSPLHF
>TRBJ1-2|14|TRBV7-2
CASSLETTNYGYTF
>TRBJ2-7|15|TRBV9
CASSVVFKGDHEQYF
>TRBJ2-5|16|TRBV30
CAWIVWGGRTRETQYF
>TRBJ1-4|16|TRBV5-1
CASSSGDRGQNEKLFF
>TRBJ1-5|13|TRBV29-1
CSVADFGGRPQHF
>TRBJ2-4|16|TRBV11-2
CASSLTGVLAKNIQYF
>TRBJ2-7|19|TRBV18
CASSPRGPGTTGGQYEQYF
>TRBJ2-7|15|TRBV27
CASSLDPTARYEQYF
>TRBJ2-1|15|TRBV28
CASSLFPSSVDEQFF
>TRBJ1-2|18|TRBV2
CASSAADRDRFAFYGYTF
>TRBJ1-4|19|TRBV19
CASRILGQGGIPTNEKLFF
>TRBJ2-3|17|TRBV10-3
CAISERWTGAPVDTQYF
>TRBJ1-2|14|TRBV29-1
CSVWGQGAQHGYTF
>TRBJ1-2|14|TRBV5-6
CASSSDRGKYGYTF
>TRBJ2-2|16|TRBV9
CASTTSGGPNTGELFF
>TRBJ1-5|13|TRBV3-1/TRBV3-2
CASSSGPHQPQHF
>TRBJ2-2|16|TRBV7-9
CASSFRGFANTGELFF
>TRBJ2-1|16|TRBV27
CASSSLGAGGEDEQFF
>TRBJ1-4|14|TRBV21-1
CASSRGIDNEKLFF
>TRBJ2-1|15|TRBV10-3
CAISEDHQWGDEQFF
>TRBJ1-3|17|TRBV15
CATRPSSTGYTGNTIYF
>TRBJ2-5|14|TRBV5-4
CASSAVERQETQYF